One and the same sample provided the 15 T cell receptor beta chains below, sequenced in a study of T-cell memory formation after mild COVID-19. TCRdb recomputed calls from the 5' RACE reads with MiXCR, one row per CDR3 protein. The table shows fewer than 700,000 distinct CDR3 sequences, with roughly 17% occurring only once. The sequenced material came from PBMCs or a T cell subset sorted from them (not recorded which). The receptors were sampled from an adult woman who had mild COVID-19 (a few samples of this study predate the infection). Cell type and time point are not known.

The chain joins TRBV5-1 to TRBJ2-3; D not certain. The CDR3 consists of 14 residues. Per germline, CDR1 SGHRS and CDR2 YFSETQ. Trimming pared 0 bases from V and 5 bases from J, leaving 10 bases between. Written as DNA, the CDR3 is TGCGCCAGCAGCTTGGAAGGAAGGAGAGATACGCAGTATTTT. This sequence encodes CASSLEGRRDTQYF.

This clonotype has more than one count but fewer than ten. Written as DNA, the CDR3 is TGTGCCAGTACCCCCGGGACAAGCTCTGGGGCCAACGTCCTGACTTTC. This sequence encodes CASTPGTSSGANVLTF. The chain uses TRBV19 and TRBJ2-6, with D possibly TRBD1 on 6 matching bases. V was cut by 7 bases and J by 0 bases, with 13 bases left in between. CDR1 is LNHDA, CDR2 SQIVND, per germline (reference sequence). The CDR3 totals 16 residues.

This chain connects TRBV19 to TRBJ2-1; TRBD2 matches at 10 bases. In germline, CDR1 is LNHDA, CDR2 SQIVND (reference sequence). The CDR3 runs 16 residues. Germline trimming cut 3 bases from V and 6 bases from J; bases unmatched to any gene: 8. The CDR3 DNA reads TGTGCCAGTAGTATGTTCCCTAGCGGGAGCCCCAATGAGCAGTTCTTC. Its translation is CASSMFPSGSPNEQFF.

The CDR3 loop is CASSPEGVTDTQYF. CDR3 coding DNA: TGTGCCAGCAGCCCAGAGGGGGTGACAGATACGCAGTATTTT. The rearrangement uses TRBV11-3 and TRBJ2-3; possibly TRBD1 for D (6 bases). From germline, CDR1 is SGHNT and CDR2 YENEEA. The CDR3 is 14 residues long. The V and J ends lost 5 bases and 3 bases respectively, with 12 bases between them.

The chain joins TRBV4-1 to TRBJ1-2, with 9 bases fitting TRBD1. V gave up 1 base and J gave up 0 bases; unmatched junction bases: 6. The CDR3 sequence is 17 residues long. Germline assignment: CDR1 MGHRA and CDR2 YSYEKL. The CDR3, as DNA: TGCGCCAGCAGCCAAGGATTAACAGGGGGCACTAACTATGGCTACACCTTC. Amino acids: CASSQGLTGGTNYGYTF.

The chain combines TRBV29-1 with TRBJ1-2; 8 nucleotides line up with TRBD1. This CDR3 contains 16 residues. The V gene's germline CDR1 is SQVTM and CDR2 ANQGSEA. The ends lost 8 bases at V and 8 bases at J; junction bases unmatched: 22. DNA of the CDR3: TGCAGCCGGTTCTCGTGTCATCAGGACAGGGTTTTAGGCTACACCTTC. As protein: CSRFSCHQDRVLGYTF. Looking up the rest from reference TRBV29-1 and TRBJ1-2 gives the full variable domain: SAVISQKPSRDICQRGTSLTIQCQVDSQVTMMFWYRQQPGQSLTLIATANQGSEATYESGFVIDKFPISRPNLTFSTLTVSNMSPEDSSIYLCSRFSCHQDRVLGYTFGSGTRLTVV.

The genes are TRBV27 and TRBJ1-1, with D hard to call. The germline V gene encodes CDR1 MNHEY and CDR2 SMNVEV (reference sequence). This CDR3 is built from 15 residues. Trimming took 7 bases from V and 6 from J, leaving 21 bases between them. Here the CDR3 DNA reads TGTGCCAGCACATCCTTAGCGGGTAGGGCCGCTGAAGCTTTCTTT. Amino acids: CASTSLAGRAAEAFF.

The chain links TRBV9 to TRBJ2-1; 10 bases agree with TRBD1. V gave up 1 base and J gave up 1 base; unmatched junction bases: 2. Germline V gene data show CDR1 as SGDLS and CDR2 as YYNGEE. The CDR3 has 16 residues. The CDR3 coding sequence is TGTGCCAGCAGCGTACCGGACAGGGGGTCCTACAATGAGCAGTTCTTC. It codes for CASSVPDRGSYNEQFF.

This clonotype was seen a handful of times. The CDR3 reads CASQGIDRTTDTQYF. CDR3 sequence (DNA): TGTGCCAGCCAAGGGATCGACAGGACCACAGATACGCAGTATTTT. The chain combines TRBV7-8 with TRBJ2-3; possibly TRBD1 for D (6 bases). Trimming cost V 8 bases and J 2 bases, with 17 bases left between them. Germline CDR1 and CDR2: SGHVS and FQNEAQ. This CDR3 has 15 residues.

The chain carries TRBV12-3 or TRBV12-4 and TRBJ2-7, with D uncertain. Trimming left V 3 bases short and J 3 bases short, with 9 bases between. This CDR3 has 13 residues. CDR3 amino acids: CASSFNGFYEQYF. DNA for the CDR3: TGTGCCAGCAGTTTTAACGGATTCTACGAGCAGTACTTC.

This chain uses TRBV5-1 with TRBJ2-3; D perhaps matches TRBD1 (6 bases). Trimming cost V 2 bases and J 4 bases, with 11 bases left between them. The CDR3 extends over 14 amino acids. CDR1 and CDR2 from the germline V gene are SGHRS and YFSETQ. Here the CDR3 reads CASSLRTVADTQYF. The CDR3 nucleotides read TGCGCCAGCAGCTTACGGACAGTCGCAGATACGCAGTATTTT.

The chain couples TRBV3-1 to TRBJ1-4; 7 nucleotides line up with TRBD1. V gave up 6 bases and J gave up 1 base; unmatched junction bases: 5. Germline loops: CDR1 LGHDT, CDR2 YNNKEL (reference sequence). The CDR3 runs 15 residues. The CDR3 protein is CASRRRQGTNEKLFF. The CDR3 DNA follows: TGTGCCAGCAGACGAAGACAGGGAACTAATGAAAAACTGTTTTTT. The whole variable domain, filled in from reference TRBV3-1 and TRBJ1-4, reads DTAVSQTPKYLVTQMGNDKSIKCEQNLGHDTMYWYKQDSKKFLKIMFSYNNKELIINETVPNRFSPKSPDKAHLNLHINSLELGDSAVYFCASRRRQGTNEKLFFGSGTQLSVL.

This clonotype was detected ten times or more. The V and J genes are TRBV12-3 or TRBV12-4 and TRBJ2-5; a possible D gene is TRBD2 (6 bases). This CDR3 contains 14 residues. Trimming stripped 6 bases from V and 6 bases from J, with 17 bases between. CDR3 DNA sequence: TGTGCCAGCAGCGATTCGGGACTTTTGAAGACCCAGTACTTC. It yields the protein CASSDSGLLKTQYF.

V gene TRBV7-2 combines with J gene TRBJ2-1; perhaps TRBD2 as D (5 bases). CDR1 is SGHTA, CDR2 FQGNSA, per germline. The CDR3 runs to 16 residues. The V and J ends lost 4 bases and 4 bases respectively, with 17 bases between them. The CDR3: CASSSKGSGLYNEQFF. The CDR3 DNA reads as TGTGCCAGCAGCTCCAAAGGCAGCGGTTTATACAATGAGCAGTTCTTC.

In this sample, this clonotype turned up a few times. The chain is built from TRBV10-3 and TRBJ2-1, with a tentative D call TRBD1 (6 bases). CDR3 size: 13 residues. Trimming removed 5 bases at V and 3 bases at J, with 8 bases between. Germline V gives CDR1 ENHRY, CDR2 SYGVKD. CDR3 nucleotide sequence: TGTGCCATCAGTCTAGGGGGCTACAATGAGCAGTTCTTC. It is translated as CAISLGGYNEQFF.